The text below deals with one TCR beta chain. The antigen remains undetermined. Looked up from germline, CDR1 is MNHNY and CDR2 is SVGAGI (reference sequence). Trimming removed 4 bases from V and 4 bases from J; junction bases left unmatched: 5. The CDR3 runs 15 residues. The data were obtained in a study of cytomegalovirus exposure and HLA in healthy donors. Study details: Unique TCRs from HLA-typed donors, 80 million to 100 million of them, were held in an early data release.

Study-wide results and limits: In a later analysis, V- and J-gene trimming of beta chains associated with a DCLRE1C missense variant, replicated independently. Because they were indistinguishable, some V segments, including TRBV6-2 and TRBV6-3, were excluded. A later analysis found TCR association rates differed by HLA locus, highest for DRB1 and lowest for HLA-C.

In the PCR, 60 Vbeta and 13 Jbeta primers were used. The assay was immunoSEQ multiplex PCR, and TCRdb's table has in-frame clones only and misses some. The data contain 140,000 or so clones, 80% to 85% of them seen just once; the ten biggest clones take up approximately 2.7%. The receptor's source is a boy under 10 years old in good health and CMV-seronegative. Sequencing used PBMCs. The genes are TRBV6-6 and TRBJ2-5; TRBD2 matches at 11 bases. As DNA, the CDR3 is TGTGCCAGCAGTTCACGTAGCGGGGGGGCAGAGACCCAGTACTTC. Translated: CASSSRSGGAETQYF.